Presented here are 16 T cell receptor beta chains from one specimen sequenced in a study of T cells in Graves' hyperthyroidism and ophthalmopathy. Amplification of TCR beta CDR3 regions was performed using RNA transcripts as template. An initial round of RT-PCR targeting the TCR CDR3 relied on the HTBI primer set. TCRdb re-derived calls from the multiplex PCR reads in MiXCR, one entry per CDR3 protein. The sample lists 650,000 to 750,000 distinct CDR3 sequences; 14% were seen once. Sequenced: blood. These receptors were taken from a woman under 30 with Graves' hyperthyroidism.

This clonotype turned up a few times. The J gene is TRBJ2-1, the V gene TRBV14, with no clear D. Trimming took off 1 base at V and 1 base at J, with 14 bases between the two ends. The germline V gene encodes CDR1 SGHDN and CDR2 FVKESK. This CDR3 is 17 amino acids long. CDR3 bases: TGTGCCAGCAGCCAAGTGGGGTTGAAGGATTCCTACAATGAGCAGTTCTTC. Translating gives CASSQVGLKDSYNEQFF.

The rearrangement links TRBV7-9 to TRBJ2-3; D might be TRBD2 (6 bases). Trimming removed 1 base from V and 2 bases from J, with 16 bases in between. CDR3 length: 17 residues. Looked up from germline, CDR1 is SEHNR and CDR2 is FQNEAQ (reference sequence). The CDR3 is CASSLGGAGPSTDTQYF. The CDR3 coding sequence is TGTGCCAGCAGCTTAGGGGGTGCGGGACCCTCCACAGATACGCAGTATTTT. Using reference TRBV7-9 and TRBJ2-3 for the parts outside the CDR3, the full variable domain is DTGVSQNPRHKITKRGQNVTFRCDPISEHNRLYWYRQTLGQGPEFLTYFQNEAQLEKSRLLSDRFSAERPKGSFSTLEIQRTEQGDSAMYLCASSLGGAGPSTDTQYFGPGTRLTVL.

Turning to this clonotype: One base away lies a much larger clone, so this may be a sequencing read error. The J gene is TRBJ2-1, the V gene TRBV20-1; TRBD2 aligns across 10 bases. Germline loops: CDR1 DFQATT, CDR2 SNEGSKA (reference sequence). This CDR3 contains 15 residues. In DNA form, the CDR3 reads TGCAGTGCTAGAGAATGGGGACTAGCGAGCAATGAGCAGCTCTTC. Its translation: CSAREWGLASNEQLF.

Only a few counts were recorded for this clonotype. V and J are TRBV3-1 and TRBJ2-7; 8 bases match TRBD2. The trim removed 4 bases at V and 2 bases at J, leaving 7 bases unmatched. Germline values: CDR1 LGHDT, CDR2 YNNKEL (reference sequence). The CDR3 has 15 residues. CDR3 amino acids: CASSPYLAGTYEQYF. CDR3 sequence (DNA): TGTGCCAGCAGCCCTTATCTAGCGGGTACCTACGAGCAGTACTTC.

V usage is TRBV10-3 and J usage is TRBJ1-2; D unclear. The CDR3 runs to 16 residues. Germline CDR1 ENHRY, CDR2 SYGVKD. V lost 3 bases and J 8 bases, leaving 22 bases between the germline ends. The CDR3 region has the DNA TGTGCCATCAGTGACATCCCAGGAGCTCTCCTACACGGCTACACCTTC. Translating it yields CAISDIPGALLHGYTF.

In nucleotides, the CDR3 is TGTGCCAGCAGCGATCCCAGGGCGAACACTGAAGCTTTCTTT. It codes for CASSDPRANTEAFF. The V gene is TRBV9, the J gene TRBJ1-1; a possible D gene is TRBD1 (5 bases). Trimming shortened V by 3 bases and J by 1 base, and 10 bases separated the two germline ends. The CDR3 length is 14 residues. Germline CDR1 is SGDLS and CDR2 is YYNGEE.

This clonotype was seen at least ten times. The chain combines TRBV20-1 with TRBJ2-3, with D perhaps matching TRBD2 (5 bases). The CDR3 extends over 13 amino acids. Germline loops: CDR1 DFQATT, CDR2 SNEGSKA (reference sequence). The CDR3 DNA is TGCAGCTTGGGGAGCGGCAACACAGATACGCAGTATTTT. Residues: CSLGSGNTDTQYF.

Note on this clonotype: This may arise from a read error, as a much more abundant clone is one base away. The rearrangement uses TRBV5-5 and TRBJ1-1; the match to TRBD1 covers 9 bases. The germline gives CDR1 SGHKS, CDR2 YYEKEE (reference sequence). The CDR3 spans 17 residues. This CDR3 reads CASSLRVGDRVDTDAFF. CDR3 DNA: TGTGCCAGCAGCTTGCGCGTGGGGGACAGGGTCGACACTGATGCTTTCTTT.

The chain has TRBV13 and TRBJ2-7, with D perhaps being TRBD1 or TRBD2 (5 bases each). Germline V CDR1 and CDR2: PRHDT, FYEKMQ (reference sequence). This CDR3 comprises 15 residues. V lost 4 bases to trimming and J lost 7 bases, with 20 bases between them. As DNA, the CDR3 is TGTGCCAGCAGCTGGACCTCGGGGCGTGGAGAAGAGCAGTACTTC. Encoded protein: CASSWTSGRGEEQYF.

This clonotype appeared many times. This chain links TRBV5-1 with TRBJ1-1; weak D call: TRBD1 (5 bases). The CDR3 is 13 amino acids. V lost 4 bases and J lost 1, with 8 bases in between. Per the germline V gene, CDR1 is SGHRS and CDR2 is YFSETQ. DNA of the CDR3: TGCGCCAGCAGCCAAGACAGGAACACTGAAGCTTTCTTT. This encodes CASSQDRNTEAFF.

This clonotype was recorded many times. The V call is TRBV27, the J call TRBJ1-1, with D unresolved. V lost 5 bases, J lost 3 bases, and 13 bases lay in between. This CDR3 is built from 14 residues. CDR1 MNHEY and CDR2 SMNVEV come from the germline V gene (reference sequence). The CDR3: CASSTVAWDTEAFF. Written as DNA, the CDR3 is TGTGCCAGCAGTACGGTTGCGTGGGACACTGAAGCTTTCTTT.

This clonotype was recorded many times. This chain links TRBV2 with TRBJ1-1; D is undetermined. This CDR3 spans 13 amino acids. V shed 3 bases and J shed 2 bases, with 7 bases lying between them. Germline CDR1 and CDR2: SNHLY and FYNNEI. CDR3 in DNA: TGTGCCAGCAGTGATGAGGGTAACACTGAAGCTTTCTTT. It yields the protein CASSDEGNTEAFF.

This clonotype was seen a handful of times. The rearrangement joins TRBV20-1 to TRBJ2-7, with 8 bases that match TRBD1. The trim removed 4 bases at V and 1 base at J, leaving 6 bases unmatched. The germline CDR1 and CDR2 sequences are DFQATT and SNEGSKA (reference sequence). This CDR3 comprises 14 residues. CDR3 sequence reads: CSANTGGSSYEQYF. The CDR3 DNA follows: TGCAGTGCTAATACAGGGGGATCGTCCTACGAGCAGTACTTC.

J is TRBJ2-6 and V is TRBV25-1; D is undetermined. V gave up 4 bases and J gave up 4 bases, with 11 bases separating them. The CDR3 runs 15 residues. The germline V gene has CDR1 MGHDK and CDR2 SYGVNS. The CDR3 DNA sequence: TGTGCCAGCAGTGGCAGGTTCCAAGGGGCCAACGTCCTGACTTTC. Protein sequence: CASSGRFQGANVLTF.

The CDR3 sequence is CASSLRSGSWTGELFF. CDR3 in DNA: TGTGCCAGCAGCTTGCGGAGCGGGAGTTGGACCGGGGAGCTGTTTTTT. The chain links TRBV5-4 to TRBJ2-2; TRBD2 matches at 8 bases. CDR1 and CDR2 (germline): SGHNT, YYREEE (reference sequence). This CDR3 contains 16 residues. The V and J ends lost 1 base and 5 bases, in that order; junction bases with no gene match: 7. The whole variable domain, filled in from reference TRBV5-4 and TRBJ2-2, reads ETGVTQSPTHLIKTRGQQVTLRCSSQSGHNTVSWYQQALGQGPQFIFQYYREEENGRGNFPPRFSGLQFPNYSSELNVNALELDDSALYLCASSLRSGSWTGELFFGEGSRLTVL.

The V gene is TRBV29-1, the J gene TRBJ2-1, with a weak D call TRBD1 (5 bases). The V and J ends lost 3 bases and 10 bases respectively, with 13 bases between them. Germline values: CDR1 SQVTM, CDR2 ANQGSEA. The length of the CDR3 is 12 residues. The CDR3 DNA reads TGCAGCGTTGATGACAGCTTTAGAGAGCAGTTCTTC. Its protein product is CSVDDSFREQFF.